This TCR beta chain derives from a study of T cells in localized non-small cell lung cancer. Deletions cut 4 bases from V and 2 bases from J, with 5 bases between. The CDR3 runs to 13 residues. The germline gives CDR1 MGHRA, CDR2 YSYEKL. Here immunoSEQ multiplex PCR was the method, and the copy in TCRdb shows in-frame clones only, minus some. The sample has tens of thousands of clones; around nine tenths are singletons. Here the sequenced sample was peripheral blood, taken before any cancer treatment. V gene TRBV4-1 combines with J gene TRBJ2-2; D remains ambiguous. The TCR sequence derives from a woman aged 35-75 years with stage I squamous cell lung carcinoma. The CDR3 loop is CASSPENTGELFF. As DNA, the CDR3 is TGCGCCAGCAGCCCCGAAAACACCGGGGAGCTGTTTTTT.